What follows describes a single TCR beta chain. The antigen this receptor binds is unknown. One base away there is no much larger clone; base qualities are not given. Reading from cysteine to phenylalanine, the CDR3 counts 13 amino acids. The sequence is cut down to CDR3 DNA, 39 bases in frame from base 1. CDR1 SQVTM and CDR2 ANQGSEA were looked up in the germline V gene. V and J are trimmed by 7 bases and 7 bases, and the gene matches miss 5 bases of the junction. In the ViraFEST assay, PBMC were stimulated with viral peptide pools, and antigen-specific CD4+ T cell clonotypes were then identified by expansion using TCR sequencing. After less than 13 days of culture, CD4+ T cells were isolated with the EasySep CD4+ T cell isolation kit. Convalescent patients had PCR-confirmed SARS-CoV-2 infection between March and December 2020, before Alpha, Beta and Delta variants emerged in the United States. Approximately 2.1 million PBMC per well were cultured in IMDM with about 4.6% human AB serum, roughly 10 IU/ml IL-2 and gentamicin, plus 10 ug/ml peptides. An HIV-1 Nef peptide pool was used as the negative control culture condition. Half of the culture medium was replaced with fresh IL-2-containing medium on days 3 and 7. Unless noted otherwise, every peptide stimulation condition was grown in triplicate wells. Using Ficoll-Paque Plus gradient centrifugation, PBMC were separated from whole blood and then either used fresh or cryopreserved at -140C. The QIAamp micro DNA kit was used to extract genomic DNA from the cultured CD4+ T cells.

The data originate from a study of vaccination effects on CD4 cells after COVID-19 (dated 2022 in TCRdb). Study-wide context: Participants received two doses of either the BNT162b2 or the mRNA-1273 mRNA SARS-CoV-2 vaccine. Pre-vaccine samples were drawn from a couple of convalescent patients 16 days and one week before the first dose, at 142 and 148 days after COVID-19 diagnosis. SARS-CoV-2 spike-specific CD4+ TCR repertoires from before and after mRNA vaccination were compared in COVID-19 convalescent patients and in infection-naive vaccine recipients. Altogether, some 10 COVID-19 convalescent patients and 4 SARS-CoV-2-naive healthy vaccine recipients made up the full study. The Oncomine TCR Beta short-read assay on an Illumina iSeq 100 was used to sequence cultures from other donors in the study.

Beyond this particular receptor, the publication reports: The study was limited by a small number of convalescent patients, and early post-infection timepoints were lacking. For convalescent patients, new clones induced by the vaccine made up most of the post-vaccine spike-reactive repertoire, and these new clones were largely distinct from the clones induced by infection. Marked clonal contraction was observed in both infection-induced and vaccine-induced clones at late post-vaccination timepoints, consistent with waning T cell responses.

Library creation used the immunoSEQ multiplex PCR assay. TCR beta CDR3 sequencing was performed on DNA from the cultured, isolated CD4+ T cells. The authors processed their data as follows. Non-productive TCR sequences were discarded, and reads were trimmed to the CDR3 region, with only CDR3s of 7 or more amino acids retained. Antigen-specific clonotypes were identified using the MANAFEST web app by comparison of expansion in peptide wells against reference cultures. Positive clones required FDR<0.05 expansion versus reference and all other wells, odds ratio above 5, and frequency above 0.1% in two replicate wells. A clonotype was defined as cross-reactive if the clonotype was significantly expanded both in SARS-CoV-2 spike wells and in at least one common cold coronavirus spike condition. CDR3 similarity was assessed by Levenshtein distance using the stringdist R package, and unrooted trees were constructed with ape in R 3.6.1. TCRdb's version of the immuneACCESS table is confined to in-frame rearrangements and falls short of the full clone set. An unresolved V gene accounts for under half of the shortfall where checked; the remainder is of unknown origin. The V and J calls and clone size are taken from that table; D and trimming were inferred from the DNA. In this sample the table shows roughly 70,000 clones, 73% of which occur a single time. Less than 6.5% of the sample is in the top ten clones.

The sample consisted of CD4+ T cells from PBMCs cultured with HIV peptides, taken before COVID-19 vaccination. This specimen's cell subset or site label, per the study, means: HIV-1 Nef peptide pool negative control/reference culture. The TCR sequence derives from a human donor who had a prior SARS-CoV-2 infection. Recombination joined TRBV29-1 with TRBJ2-5; 14 nucleotides in the junction match TRBD2. The nucleotides are TGCAGCGCCGGACTAGCGGGGGGCCGGACCCAGTACTTC. Its translation reads: CSAGLAGGRTQYF.